These T cell receptor beta chains were read from a single sample in a study of neurological immune-mediated disorders. MiXCR was run by TCRdb on the 5' RACE reads, yielding one entry per CDR3 protein. The sample carries approximately 40,000 distinct CDR3 sequences, around 5% recorded once. Sequencing was done on a sample of CD4+ T cells from blood. These receptors all stem from a man aged 18 to 30 in good health. The CDR3 runs from the conserved cysteine through the conserved F or W.

cdr3_aa	v_call	j_call
CSARRGPNSDEQYF	TRBV20-1	TRBJ2-7
CAISEYDQGDMVVNEQFF	TRBV10-3	TRBJ2-1
CASSQLLNQPQHF	TRBV3-1	TRBJ1-5
CSASPRGGFGQPQHF	TRBV20-1	TRBJ1-5
CASSPRDSPNEKLFF	TRBV7-2	TRBJ1-4
CASSPRRGADEKLFF	TRBV18	TRBJ1-4
CASSLGDRDGNTIYF	TRBV5-1	TRBJ1-3
CASSPVGSGANVLTF	TRBV5-1	TRBJ2-6
CASSGGADTQYF	TRBV11-2	TRBJ2-3
CASTSGGWETQYF	TRBV7-9	TRBJ2-5
CASSRGVQETQYF	TRBV7-2	TRBJ2-5
CSASQGTAFF	TRBV20-1	TRBJ1-1
CASSFGAGGQDTQYF	TRBV7-3	TRBJ2-3
CSAPGGPLWANVLTF	TRBV20-1	TRBJ2-6
CASSWPSSGGPGGFYEQYF	TRBV7-2	TRBJ2-7
CASSYRQGTEADTQYF	TRBV6-6	TRBJ2-3
CSVEVNRGTGANVLTF	TRBV29-1	TRBJ2-6
CASSIDPQAMNTEAFF	TRBV19	TRBJ1-1
CASKRQDRNEAFF	TRBV6-6	TRBJ1-1
CSARSELNTEAFF	TRBV20-1	TRBJ1-1
CASSVLSGAQETQYF	TRBV7-9	TRBJ2-5
CASSYGTPQGSNQPQHF	TRBV6-5	TRBJ1-5
CATHLPGKYEQYF	TRBV6-1	TRBJ2-7
CAITPAEGGSYEQYF	TRBV10-3	TRBJ2-7
CASSLDQGGSTNTGELFF	TRBV11-3	TRBJ2-2
CASGDNYGYTF	TRBV11-2	TRBJ1-2
CASSSGHSGETQYF	TRBV5-4	TRBJ2-5
CASSKSQGASNEKLFF	TRBV5-1	TRBJ1-4
CASSFAGQGYGYTF	TRBV7-2	TRBJ1-2
CATSRGGGHNTGELFF	TRBV15	TRBJ2-2
CVSSPIDQPQHF	TRBV27	TRBJ1-5
CASSRFGNTEAFF	TRBV12-3/TRBV12-4	TRBJ1-1
CSASRQNTEAFF	TRBV20-1	TRBJ1-1
CASSEGRMNTEAFF	TRBV5-1	TRBJ1-1
CSARNRIQETQYF	TRBV20-1	TRBJ2-5
CASSLVGTGRETQYF	TRBV5-1	TRBJ2-5
CASHSGTGKQETQYF	TRBV12-3/TRBV12-4	TRBJ2-5